This T cell receptor (beta chain) was documented in a study of shared clonotypes between healthy human individuals (dated by TCRdb to the early 2020s). Regarding the complete study: The cohort included a few men and two women between 18 and 49 years of age. Per donor, three plates each were used for CD4 naive and CD4 memory, two for CD8 naive, and one for CD8 memory. To estimate repertoire size and how much clonotypes are shared between individuals, the study performed deep sequencing of blood TCR repertoires from about five healthy adults. Libraries were prepared and TCR repertoires were sequenced by different laboratories using diverse techniques, in order to increase sequencing depth and limit assay-specific biases. Per donor, leukapheresis produced somewhere between about 0.94 and 10 billion PBMCs.

Donors were healthy HIV-negative adults with no recently reported acute infections or vaccinations. Only Caucasian adults living in Nashville, Tennessee, USA were represented among the donors. CD4+ T cells were enriched by magnetic negative selection, after which naive cells were positively selected on CD45RA and the negative fraction was taken as the memory subset. Blood was obtained by leukapheresis, after which PBMCs were separated by Ficoll-Histopaque density gradient centrifugation and cryopreserved in liquid nitrogen vapor phase. Analytical flow cytometry was used to check the purity and quantity of each magnetically sorted T cell population. Genomic DNA was isolated from each sorted fraction and quantified by UV absorbance on a Nanodrop 2000c. Using the deep immunoSEQ assay, TCR CDR3 regions were amplified from genomic DNA by multiplex PCR. For each cell subset, the extracted genomic DNA was distributed evenly across all wells of several immunoSEQ 96-well plates, and each plate served as one replicate. For sorted subsets, 200 to 250 ng of genomic DNA, equivalent to 30,000 or so T cell genomes, went into each replicate PCR. Purified libraries were measured with a Qubit 3.0 fluorometer, size-checked on a Bioanalyzer 2100, and measured again with the KAPA Library Quantification kit. Each immunoSEQ 96-well plate was sequenced on its own single-read 150-cycle Illumina NextSeq 550 flow cell. Processing in the source paper ran as follows. Because the immunoSEQ output held only junctional sequences and lacked quality scores, the filtering could not match the filtering applied to full-length reads. To assign V/J genes and CDR3, sequences were annotated using PyIR, a Python wrapper for IgBLAST v1.9, with IMGT germline references. Reads were removed for weak V/J assignments (E-value above 1e-6), missing CDR3, stop codons, out-of-frame junctions, or ambiguous translated residues. A V3J clonotype was defined by an identical inferred V gene, J gene, and CDR3 amino acid sequence. The percentage overlap between two repertoires was calculated by dividing the number of shared unique clonotypes by the size of the smaller repertoire. Three approaches were used to assess repertoire richness: RTK rarefaction, the Chao1 estimator, and Recon v2.1 estimates of unobserved clonotypes. Generation probabilities were computed with OLGA for all TCRbeta clonotypes obtained by the gDNA method from a few donors. The table was pulled from immuneACCESS by TCRdb, which kept in-frame rearrangements only. Such tables lose some clones; where checked, under half of the loss comes from unresolved V genes, and the rest has no known cause. Clone size and V and J calls were adopted from that table, with D and trimming inferred from the DNA. The sample contains hundreds of thousands of clones, roughly 70% of them found a single time. Over 1.5% of the sample is held by the ten biggest clonotypes.

Trimming leaves V shorter by 5 bases and J shorter by 7 bases, with the junction holding 20 bases beyond the gene matches. The CDR3 contains 18 residues, cysteine and phenylalanine counted. Only the CDR3 DNA stays, 54 bases, in frame from base 1. The germline V gene specifies SGHRS as CDR1 and YFSETQ as CDR2. Results and caveats for the whole study, not just this receptor: Only blood was sampled, and tissue TCR repertoires likely differ from those in blood. Clonotypes shared by all four sorted-subset donors showed higher generation probabilities than non-shared clonotypes. Naive subsets generally had larger estimated clonotype richness than memory subsets. Pairwise subsampling led to the expectation that sequencing depth would affect the degree of clonotype sharing among donors. About 5% of naive CD4, 3.5% of naive CD8, approximately 2% of memory CD4, and 0.4% of memory CD8 clonotypes were shared across several donors. Because the study included a small number of donors, the genetic and exposure-history diversity represented was limited. Rarefaction of sorted-subset datasets indicated incomplete sequencing despite the large sequencing depth.

This clone was detected a few times. Its antigen remains undetermined. Base qualities are not provided; no much larger clone lies one nucleotide away. The rearrangement combines TRBV5-1 with TRBJ2-2; 7 bases in the junction line up with TRBD2. This clonotype was obtained from a young woman in good health. Input material: memory CD4+ T cells sorted from blood. The sample's cell subset or site label, in plain terms: CD45RA-negative fraction. The DNA sequence is as follows: TGCGCCAGCAGTTTTTACCTGACTAGCCTAGAGTCGGACGGGGAGCTGTTTTTT. This gives the protein CASSFYLTSLESDGELFF.